Following are 28 T cell receptor beta chains from one sample sequenced in a study of blood T cell repertoires in COVID-19. Data came from immunoSEQ multiplex PCR; TCRdb stores just in-frame clones and leaves some out. The sample consists of over 200,000 clones, just under 90% of them appearing once. Sequences were obtained from PBMCs or T cells enriched from blood (not recorded which). These receptors came from a woman aged 30 to 39 with acute COVID-19.

This clone was seen only a few times. V usage is TRBV6-1 and J usage is TRBJ2-7, with D uncertain. V was trimmed by 3 bases and J by 5 bases, leaving 17 bases between them. CDR1 is MNHNS and CDR2 is SASEGT in the germline V gene. CDR3 length: 15 residues. The CDR3 nucleotides read TGTGCCAGCAGTGACACAGACATGACCCAGAACGAGCAGTACTTC. It specifies CASSDTDMTQNEQYF.

In DNA form, the CDR3 reads TGTGCCAGCAGTTTGGCCCAGAACACTGAAGCTTTCTTT. Translation: CASSLAQNTEAFF. The rearrangement links TRBV27 to TRBJ1-1; D is unresolved. The V gene's germline CDR1 is MNHEY and CDR2 SMNVEV (reference sequence). The V end lost 3 bases, the J end lost 1 base, and 6 bases lay between the germline ends. The CDR3 length is 13 residues.

The rearrangement links TRBV2 to TRBJ1-6; D is unclear. V dropped 8 bases and J dropped 5 bases, with 16 bases sitting between them. CDR3 length equals 15 residues. The germline V gene encodes CDR1 SNHLY and CDR2 FYNNEI. CDR3 DNA sequence: TGTGCCAGCTTAACCGTCAGCGATGATAATTCACCCCTCCACTTT. It yields the protein CASLTVSDDNSPLHF.

The genes are TRBV7-9 and TRBJ1-5, with a weak D call TRBD1 (5 bases). Looked up from germline, CDR1 is SEHNR and CDR2 is FQNEAQ (reference sequence). With 5 bases removed from V and 7 bases from J, the gap between germline ends came to 18 bases. The CDR3 is 15 residues long. The CDR3 DNA is TGTGCCAGCAGCCCGAACCGAGGGGAGGGACAGCCCCAGCATTTT. Translating gives CASSPNRGEGQPQHF.

The rearrangement uses TRBV15 and TRBJ1-4; D is perhaps TRBD1 (5 bases). The germline gives CDR1 LNHNV, CDR2 YYDKDF (reference sequence). This CDR3 region has 15 residues. Trimming took 1 base from V and 5 from J, leaving 11 bases between them. The DNA of the CDR3 is TGTGCCACCAGCAGAGGGGCAGGGAAAAATGAAAAACTGTTTTTT. Translating it yields CATSRGAGKNEKLFF.

The chain employs TRBV9 and TRBJ1-2, with D possibly TRBD1 on 5 matching bases. Germline V CDR1 and CDR2: SGDLS, YYNGEE. Trimming took off 4 bases at V and 5 bases at J, with 9 bases between the two ends. The CDR3 sequence is 12 residues long. CDR3 loop: CASSFQGYGYTF. Here the CDR3 DNA reads TGTGCCAGCAGCTTCCAGGGATATGGCTACACCTTC.

The genes are TRBV11-3 and TRBJ1-6, with D possibly TRBD1 on 6 matching bases. Germline V gives CDR1 SGHNT, CDR2 YENEEA. V was pared by 8 bases and J by 7 bases, with 15 bases between. This CDR3 contains 14 residues. CDR3 in DNA: TGTGCCAGCTCTACCGGGACAACAAATTCACCCCTCCACTTT. This encodes CASSTGTTNSPLHF.

This sequence joins TRBV4-3 and TRBJ1-1; 7 bases align to TRBD1. Germline CDR1 reads LGHNA; CDR2 reads YSLEER. J was trimmed by 4 bases and V by 4 bases; bases with no gene match: 9. CDR3 length equals 15 residues. The CDR3 spells CASSRLTGLGTEAFF. CDR3 DNA sequence: TGCGCCAGCAGCCGCCTGACAGGGTTGGGCACTGAAGCTTTCTTT.

This chain links TRBV5-8 with TRBJ2-5; D is ambiguous. From germline, CDR1 is SGHTS and CDR2 YDEGEE. V lost 2 bases, J lost 7 bases, and 9 bases lay in between. The CDR3 sequence is 12 residues long. The CDR3 bases are TGTGCCAGCAGCTTCGAGCCGTCGACCCAGTACTTC. Translation: CASSFEPSTQYF.

V and J are TRBV18 and TRBJ1-1; D is ambiguous. Germline values: CDR1 KGHSH, CDR2 LQKENI. V was shortened by 2 bases and J by 2 bases, with 9 bases between the two germline ends. This CDR3 has 14 residues. As DNA, the CDR3 is TGTGCCAGCTCACCAGGAAACAGAAACACTGAAGCTTTCTTT. It specifies CASSPGNRNTEAFF.

The rearrangement links TRBV5-6 to TRBJ2-1; the match to TRBD1 covers 7 bases. Germline CDR1 is SGHDT and CDR2 is YYEEEE. V shed 2 bases and J 2 bases; nucleotides not matched to a gene: 4. The CDR3 runs 15 residues. The CDR3 region has the DNA TGTGCCAGCAGCTTCCCAGGGGGACCCTACAATGAGCAGTTCTTC. It yields the protein CASSFPGGPYNEQFF.

The gene calls are TRBV4-1 and TRBJ2-4, with D tentatively TRBD1 (6 bases). Germline CDR1 MGHRA, CDR2 YSYEKL. The CDR3 extends over 19 amino acids. The ends were cut back, 0 bases at V and 3 bases at J, with 21 bases in the middle. This CDR3 is CASSQDPEQGEVHKNIQYF. The DNA for the CDR3 is TGCGCCAGCAGCCAAGATCCGGAACAGGGCGAGGTTCACAAAAACATTCAGTACTTC.

This chain joins TRBV2 and TRBJ1-5, with TRBD1 identical over 7 bases. Germline CDR1 SNHLY, CDR2 FYNNEI. The CDR3 contains 15 residues. Unmatched junction bases numbered 11, after V lost 8 bases and J lost 4 bases. The chain's CDR3 is CASQTYSGGNQPQHF. In DNA form, the CDR3 reads TGTGCCAGCCAGACCTACTCAGGGGGGAATCAGCCCCAGCATTTT.

The V gene is TRBV9, the J gene TRBJ1-2, with 7 bases identical to TRBD1. The V gene end was trimmed by 3 bases and the J gene end by 3 bases; junction bases not matched to a gene: 5. This CDR3 has 14 residues. CDR1 is SGDLS and CDR2 is YYNGEE in the germline V gene. The chain's CDR3 is CASSEWQGDYGYTF. CDR3 nucleotides: TGTGCCAGCAGCGAATGGCAGGGGGACTATGGCTACACCTTC.

V is TRBV6-5 and J is TRBJ1-1; tentatively, D is TRBD1 (5 bases). V was clipped by 6 bases and J by 1 base, with 9 bases between them. There are 13 residues in the CDR3. CDR1 MNHEY and CDR2 SVGAGI come from the germline V gene. The DNA of the CDR3 is TGTGCCAGCAGCTTTGGACAGAACACTGAAGCTTTCTTT. Residues: CASSFGQNTEAFF.

The chain combines TRBV4-3 with TRBJ1-1; D might be TRBD1 (5 bases). V lost 4 bases to trimming and J lost 1 base, with 22 bases between them. There are 18 residues in the CDR3. The V gene's germline CDR1 is LGHNA and CDR2 YSLEER. CDR3: CASSLTLGAGRANTEAFF. The CDR3 nucleotides are TGCGCCAGCAGCCTCACCCTTGGGGCCGGCAGGGCGAACACTGAAGCTTTCTTT.

The chain recombines TRBV28 with TRBJ1-6; D may be TRBD1 (5 bases). This CDR3 comprises 17 residues. CDR1 and CDR2 (germline): MDHEN, SYDVKM. V gave up 3 bases and J gave up 6 bases, with 18 bases separating them. The CDR3 DNA is TGTGCCAGCAGTTTGATCGGGGGACTTATTGGTAATTCACCCCTCCACTTT. Protein product: CASSLIGGLIGNSPLHF.

This rearrangement joins TRBV7-9 to TRBJ2-7; TRBD1 might be the D (5 bases). Deletions cut 5 bases from V and 0 bases from J, with 17 bases between. CDR3 size: 16 residues. The germline V gene encodes CDR1 SEHNR and CDR2 FQNEAQ (reference sequence). CDR3 coding DNA: TGTGCCAGCAGCGAGGACACACCACCAAACTCCTACGAGCAGTACTTC. It translates to CASSEDTPPNSYEQYF.

V usage is TRBV5-1 and J usage is TRBJ2-7, with D possibly being TRBD2 (5 bases). The CDR3 is 13 amino acids. Germline V gene lookup returns CDR1 SGHRS and CDR2 YFSETQ. Trimming shortened V by 3 bases and J by 3 bases, and 10 bases separated the two germline ends. This CDR3 reads CASSSVGGYEQYF. The CDR3 DNA sequence: TGCGCCAGCAGCTCGGTCGGAGGCTACGAGCAGTACTTC.

This clone has only one observation. This chain links TRBV7-3 with TRBJ1-2; 10 bases align to TRBD1. The ends lost 5 bases at V and 9 bases at J; junction bases unmatched: 6. Germline V gene sequence: CDR1 SGHTA, CDR2 FQGTGA. This CDR3 region has 13 residues. CDR3 in amino acids: CASSLRQGASYTF. The CDR3 DNA reads as TGTGCCAGCAGCCTTCGACAGGGGGCAAGCTACACCTTC. The variable domain in full, with the rest retrieved from reference TRBV7-3 and TRBJ1-2, is GAGVSQTPSNKVTEKGKYVELRCDPISGHTALYWYRQSLGQGPEFLIYFQGTGAADDSGLPNDRFFAVRPEGSVSTLKIQRTERGDSAVYLCASSLRQGASYTFGSGTRLTVV.

The chain uses TRBV3-1 (or the pseudogene TRBV3-2) and TRBJ2-7, with D possibly matching TRBD2 (6 bases). Germline CDR1 reads LGHDT; CDR2 reads YNNKEL (reference sequence). The CDR3 is 16 residues long. The ends were cut back, 4 bases at V and 1 base at J, with 17 bases in the middle. The CDR3 sequence is CASSLSLAVGSYEQYF. In DNA, the CDR3 is TGTGCCAGCAGCCTTTCACTAGCAGTCGGTTCCTACGAGCAGTACTTC.

The chain recombines TRBV29-1 with TRBJ2-7, with a tentative D call TRBD2 (6 bases). The ends were cut back, 1 base at V and 1 base at J, with 17 bases in the middle. The V gene's germline CDR1 is SQVTM and CDR2 ANQGSEA. This CDR3 spans 16 amino acids. CDR3 in DNA: TGCAGCGTTGAAGTTCCGTATTGGGGGGAATCCTACGAGCAGTACTTC. Protein: CSVEVPYWGESYEQYF.

This chain joins TRBV24-1 and TRBJ2-3; no clear D gene. This CDR3 region has 16 residues. Per the germline V gene, CDR1 is KGHDR and CDR2 is SFDVKD. V lost 3 bases to trimming and J lost 0 bases, with 12 bases between them. For the CDR3, the DNA is TGTGCCACCAGTGATGCTACTCGATCTAGCACAGATACGCAGTATTTT. As protein: CATSDATRSSTDTQYF.

This chain connects TRBV9 to TRBJ2-3, with 7 nucleotides matching TRBD1. Germline CDR1 SGDLS, CDR2 YYNGEE. The CDR3 covers 16 residues. The junction had 7 bases not matched to a gene; V was cut back by 3 bases and J by 0 bases. CDR3 sequence (DNA): TGTGCCAGCAGCGCTGGGACAGTCTTTAGCACAGATACGCAGTATTTT. Protein sequence: CASSAGTVFSTDTQYF. Combining the CDR3 with reference TRBV9 and TRBJ2-3 gives the whole variable domain DSGVTQTPKHLITATGQRVTLRCSPRSGDLSVYWYQQSLDQGLQFLIQYYNGEERAKGNILERFSAQQFPDLHSELNLSSLELGDSALYFCASSAGTVFSTDTQYFGPGTRLTVL.

This chain uses TRBV5-4 with TRBJ1-1; D is perhaps TRBD1 (6 bases). Trimming took 4 bases from V and 4 from J, leaving 23 bases between them. The CDR3 contains 17 residues. The germline V gene has CDR1 SGHNT and CDR2 YYREEE (reference sequence). This CDR3 reads CASSPKIRQVQGTEAFF. As DNA, the CDR3 is TGTGCCAGCAGCCCGAAAATAAGACAGGTTCAGGGCACTGAAGCTTTCTTT.

The gene calls are TRBV10-3 and TRBJ2-2; possible D gene TRBD1, 7 bases. Germline assignment: CDR1 ENHRY and CDR2 SYGVKD. V lost 7 bases and J 2 bases, leaving 14 bases between the germline ends. This CDR3 has 15 amino acids. The CDR3, as DNA: TGTGCCATCACCTCAGGGGGGATTAACACCGGGGAGCTGTTTTTT. Translation: CAITSGGINTGELFF.

Only a few counts were recorded for this clone. This chain connects TRBV4-1 to TRBJ2-6; D unclear. Germline assignment: CDR1 MGHRA and CDR2 YSYEKL. The CDR3 runs to 15 residues. The V gene lost 1 base and the J gene lost 4 bases, with 8 bases spanning the gap. Here the CDR3 reads CASSQAPSGANVLTF. CDR3 in DNA: TGCGCCAGCAGCCAAGCTCCCTCGGGGGCCAACGTCCTGACTTTC.

The chain has TRBV6-6 and TRBJ2-5; the D gene is possibly TRBD1 (5 bases). Per the germline V gene, CDR1 is MNHNY and CDR2 is SVGAGI (reference sequence). V was pared by 4 bases and J by 0 bases, with 15 bases between. This CDR3 has 16 residues. The CDR3 protein is CASSLGRAVHQETQYF. In DNA, the CDR3 is TGTGCCAGCAGTTTGGGCAGGGCGGTGCACCAAGAGACCCAGTACTTC.